Sequencing of this T cell receptor beta chain was carried out in a study of radiation and T cells in renal cell carcinoma. Across the whole study: Nephrectomy followed 15 Gy stereotactic body radiation by 4 weeks. Study results and caveats: Without pretreatment biopsies, baseline tumor clonotype presence was undetermined.

The time point is: blood 2 weeks post-SBRT. Stated treatment: 15 Gy SBRT to primary tumor, nephrectomy 4 weeks later. The tumor was a clear cell renal cell carcinoma. The CDR3 is 14 residues long. Germline values: CDR1 SQVTM, CDR2 ANQGSEA. V lost 7 bases and J 5 bases, leaving 20 bases between the germline ends. TCRdb's table, derived via immunoSEQ multiplex PCR, lists solely in-frame clones and lacks some. Seen here are over 55,000 clones, around 78% observed once, and the top ten hold roughly 7%. This clone was recorded once. Its matching antigen is unknown. The receptor was isolated from a man aged 55 to 69 with renal cell carcinoma. V is TRBV29-1 and J is TRBJ1-1; tentative D call: TRBD1 (6 bases). Specimen: blood, collected from a patient whose treatment included radiotherapy and nephrectomy. The CDR3 DNA reads as TGCAGCGCGAAAGGGGGGGTGGATAGGACTGAAGCTTTCTTT. Amino acids: CSAKGGVDRTEAFF.